The 7 T cell receptor beta chains listed next were all sequenced from one sample in a study of cytomegalovirus exposure and HLA in healthy donors. TCRdb's copy holds only in-frame clones and misses some; the assay was immunoSEQ multiplex PCR. The sample lists 250,000 or so clones; 90% were seen once. The sample taken for sequencing was PBMCs. These receptors were taken from a woman under 30 in good health and CMV-seronegative.

The sample holds one count of this clone. The genes are TRBV10-3 and TRBJ1-5; D gene uncertain. The CDR3 is 13 amino acids. Trimming took 0 bases from V and 6 from J, leaving 6 bases between them. Germline V lookup: CDR1 ENHRY, CDR2 SYGVKD. CDR3 in DNA: TGTGCCATCAGTGAGTCTCGGGTTCAGCCCCAGCATTTT. It encodes CAISESRVQPQHF.

About this clone itself: Other DNA variants within this sample encode the same CDR3. The rearrangement joins TRBV4-3 to TRBJ2-5; 12 bases agree with TRBD1. The CDR3 length is 15 residues. The J segment lost 4 bases and the V segment lost 2 bases, leaving 2 bases of the junction unmatched. From germline, CDR1 is LGHNA and CDR2 YSLEER. For the CDR3, the DNA is TGCGCCAGCAGCCAACGGGACAGGGGGCGAGAGACCCAGTACTTC. Translation gives CASSQRDRGRETQYF.

The J gene is TRBJ2-3, the V gene TRBV27; 15 bases are a match to TRBD2. The CDR3 spans 16 residues. V lost 7 bases to trimming and J lost 5 bases; unmatched junction nucleotides: 7. CDR1 is MNHEY, CDR2 SMNVEV, per germline (reference sequence). CDR3: CASNSGTSGGQDTQYF. The CDR3 region has the DNA TGTGCCAGCAACTCCGGGACTAGCGGGGGGCAAGATACGCAGTATTTT.

V is TRBV28 and J is TRBJ2-7, with 8 bases matching TRBD1. V shed 5 bases and J 0 bases; nucleotides not matched to a gene: 6. From germline, CDR1 is MDHEN and CDR2 SYDVKM. This CDR3 is 15 amino acids long. The CDR3 DNA reads as TGTGCCAGCAGTACGCCAACAGGGGGCTCCTACGAGCAGTACTTC. It encodes CASSTPTGGSYEQYF.

V is TRBV2 and J is TRBJ1-5, with TRBD1 matching over 11 bases. After removal of 5 bases from V and 7 bases from J, the junction contained 7 bases not matched to a gene. The CDR3 totals 15 residues. The germline V gene has CDR1 SNHLY and CDR2 FYNNEI. This CDR3 is CASSSRTGGRQPQHF. DNA of the CDR3: TGTGCCAGCAGTTCCCGGACAGGGGGCAGACAGCCCCAGCATTTT.

This chain joins TRBV27 and TRBJ2-5; 8 positions agree with TRBD2. Germline CDR1 MNHEY, CDR2 SMNVEV (reference sequence). The CDR3 has 18 residues. Trimming removed 5 bases from V and 0 bases from J; junction bases left unmatched: 14. The CDR3 nucleotides are TGTGCCAGCAGTCCACGTTTCGGAGACGGGGGGGACCAAGAGACCCAGTACTTC. As protein: CASSPRFGDGGDQETQYF.

V and J are TRBV2 and TRBJ2-2; no reliable D call. V was cut by 2 bases and J by 4 bases, with 11 bases left in between. This CDR3 comprises 15 residues. CDR1 and CDR2 from the germline V gene are SNHLY and FYNNEI. The DNA for the CDR3 is TGTGCCAGCAGTGAACCCGCCGGGTCCACCGGGGAGCTGTTTTTT. It codes for CASSEPAGSTGELFF.